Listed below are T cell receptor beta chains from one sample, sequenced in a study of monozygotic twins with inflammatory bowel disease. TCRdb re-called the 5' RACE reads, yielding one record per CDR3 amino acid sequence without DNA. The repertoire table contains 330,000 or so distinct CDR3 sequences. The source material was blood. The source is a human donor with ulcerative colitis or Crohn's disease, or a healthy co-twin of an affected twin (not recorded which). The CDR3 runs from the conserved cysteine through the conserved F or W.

CDR3aa: CASSLMSRDRGETQYF
j_gene: TRBJ2-5
v_gene: TRBV5-6

CDR3aa: CASSLSPSPYNEQFF
j_gene: TRBJ2-1
v_gene: TRBV7-9

CDR3aa: CASSLVGQYNEQFF
j_gene: TRBJ2-1
v_gene: TRBV5-6

CDR3aa: CASSPPIGGANTEAFF
j_gene: TRBJ1-1
v_gene: TRBV18

CDR3aa: CASSQGGRQGGYTF
j_gene: TRBJ1-2
v_gene: TRBV4-3

CDR3aa: CSARVGGDYNSPLHF
j_gene: TRBJ1-6
v_gene: TRBV20-1

CDR3aa: CAWSVWTGDYTF
j_gene: TRBJ1-2
v_gene: TRBV30

CDR3aa: CASSRRTGWNTEAFF
j_gene: TRBJ1-1
v_gene: TRBV5-6

CDR3aa: CASRPVWGTGEDTIYF
j_gene: TRBJ1-3
v_gene: TRBV6-1

CDR3aa: CASSLALAAKETQYF
j_gene: TRBJ2-5
v_gene: TRBV7-8

CDR3aa: CSASELAGWASTQYF
j_gene: TRBJ2-3
v_gene: TRBV20-1

CDR3aa: CASSARTGTYGYTF
j_gene: TRBJ1-2
v_gene: TRBV5-1

CDR3aa: CSARTSEKLFF
j_gene: TRBJ1-4
v_gene: TRBV20-1

CDR3aa: CASSPGQGLFQPQHF
j_gene: TRBJ1-5
v_gene: TRBV7-2

CDR3aa: CASSQKQVGDTQYF
j_gene: TRBJ2-3
v_gene: TRBV5-1

CDR3aa: CASNERVSYEQYF
j_gene: TRBJ2-7
v_gene: TRBV28

CDR3aa: CASRGFGLAGGPTQFYEQYF
j_gene: TRBJ2-7
v_gene: TRBV2

CDR3aa: CASSADGFTDTQYF
j_gene: TRBJ2-3
v_gene: TRBV2

CDR3aa: CSARDPGQGYNQPQHF
j_gene: TRBJ1-5
v_gene: TRBV20-1

CDR3aa: CASSLSGRGFTEAFF
j_gene: TRBJ1-1
v_gene: TRBV5-8

CDR3aa: CASSQEFGEAFF
j_gene: TRBJ1-1
v_gene: TRBV4-1

CDR3aa: CSATVGQGINEQFF
j_gene: TRBJ2-1
v_gene: TRBV20-1

CDR3aa: CASSSSVVGNQPQHF
j_gene: TRBJ1-5
v_gene: TRBV5-5

CDR3aa: CSATGVIWGSYNSPLHF
j_gene: TRBJ1-6
v_gene: TRBV20-1

CDR3aa: CAAVDGANEKLFF
j_gene: TRBJ1-4
v_gene: TRBV29-1

CDR3aa: CASSQGTGGRYEQYF
j_gene: TRBJ2-7
v_gene: TRBV4-3

CDR3aa: CASSRGYTQYF
j_gene: TRBJ2-3
v_gene: TRBV11-2

CDR3aa: CASSFSSYEKLFF
j_gene: TRBJ1-4
v_gene: TRBV11-2

CDR3aa: CASSSQGNSYEQYF
j_gene: TRBJ2-7
v_gene: TRBV7-2

CDR3aa: CATSRDVSYEQYF
j_gene: TRBJ2-7
v_gene: TRBV5-1

CDR3aa: CASSEGLAMYQFF
j_gene: TRBJ2-1
v_gene: TRBV10-2

CDR3aa: CSAREGGASLETQYF
j_gene: TRBJ2-5
v_gene: TRBV20-1

CDR3aa: CAISATGPRTDTQYF
j_gene: TRBJ2-3
v_gene: TRBV10-3

CDR3aa: CASSPNQGRPNGYTF
j_gene: TRBJ1-2
v_gene: TRBV27